The 5 T cell receptor beta chains below were found in one sample sequenced in a study of blood T cell repertoires in COVID-19. The table came from immunoSEQ multiplex PCR; TCRdb's copy has only in-frame clones and leaves some out. The repertoire holds 130,000 to 150,000 clones, with roughly 90% as singletons. The sequenced sample consisted of peripheral blood. Source of these receptors: a human donor in a cohort sampled during active COVID-19.

The rearrangement links TRBV28 to TRBJ2-3; 10 bases align to TRBD1. Germline CDR1 MDHEN, CDR2 SYDVKM. V shed 5 bases, J shed 3 bases, and the junction held 11 bases outside the gene matches. The CDR3 loop spans 17 amino acids. CDR3 in amino acids: CASSTQLTGGATDTQYF. The CDR3 DNA reads as TGTGCCAGCAGTACACAACTGACAGGGGGCGCGACAGATACGCAGTATTTT.

The J gene is TRBJ2-1, the V gene TRBV7-2, with 7 nucleotides matching TRBD1. This CDR3 has 16 residues. J lost 4 bases, V lost 4 bases, and 10 bases had no gene match. CDR1 SGHTA and CDR2 FQGNSA come from the germline V gene. CDR3 amino acids: CASSSPPSTGYNEQFF. CDR3 bases: TGTGCCAGCAGCTCCCCGCCTTCGACAGGGTACAATGAGCAGTTCTTC.

The V call is TRBV3-1 (or the pseudogene TRBV3-2), the J call TRBJ2-3; 10 nucleotides align to TRBD2. The germline CDR1 and CDR2 sequences are LGHDT and YNNKEL (reference sequence). V shed 4 bases, J shed 9 bases, and the junction held 1 base outside the gene matches. CDR3 size: 12 residues. CDR3 residues: CASSLSGGTQYF. Written as DNA, the CDR3 is TGTGCCAGCAGCCTTAGCGGGGGGACGCAGTATTTT.

The rearrangement joins TRBV7-3 to TRBJ2-2; 10 bases line up with TRBD2. This CDR3 is 16 amino acids long. Germline CDR1 SGHTA, CDR2 FQGTGA. Trimming took 5 bases from V and 6 from J; bases not matched to a gene: 9. The CDR3 DNA sequence: TGTGCCAGCAGCCCCTCTAGCGGGAGAGGGGCCGGGGAGCTGTTTTTT. It yields the protein CASSPSSGRGAGELFF. The full variable domain, with the rest looked up from reference TRBV7-3 and TRBJ2-2, is GAGVSQTPSNKVTEKGKYVELRCDPISGHTALYWYRQSLGQGPEFLIYFQGTGAADDSGLPNDRFFAVRPEGSVSTLKIQRTERGDSAVYLCASSPSSGRGAGELFFGEGSRLTVL.

This rearrangement joins TRBV7-2 to TRBJ2-2, with D maybe TRBD1 (6 bases). The V gene lost 2 bases and the J gene lost 3 bases, with 10 bases spanning the gap. This CDR3 has 15 amino acids. The germline gives CDR1 SGHTA, CDR2 FQGNSA. The CDR3 nucleotides read TGTGCCAGCAGCTTAAGACAGGCCCACACCGGGGAGCTGTTTTTT. Protein: CASSLRQAHTGELFF. Based on the CDR3 plus reference TRBV7-2 and TRBJ2-2, the full variable domain is GAGVSQSPSNKVTEKGKDVELRCDPISGHTALYWYRQSLGQGLEFLIYFQGNSAPDKSGLPSDRFSAERTGGSVSTLTIQRTQQEDSAVYLCASSLRQAHTGELFFGEGSRLTVL.